The present entry profiles one T cell receptor (beta chain) with its context. The data belong to a study of PD-1 blockade in mismatch repair-deficient tumors. Assay: immunoSEQ multiplex PCR; the TCRdb copy retains only in-frame clones and omits some. In the table there are tens of thousands of clones, around 80% of which are singletons. Looked up from germline, CDR1 is MGHRA and CDR2 is YSYEKL. This CDR3 is built from 14 residues. The V end was cut by 1 base, the J end by 4 bases, with 11 bases between. V and J are TRBV4-1 and TRBJ2-7; D remains unclear. The TCR sequence derives from an adult with mismatch repair-deficient cancer. Specimen: peripheral blood, collected 2 weeks after starting pembrolizumab. The CDR3 region has the DNA TGCGCCAGCAGCCAAGCCGGTTTTACTTACGAGCAGTACTTC. Its translation: CASSQAGFTYEQYF.